A single sample gave rise to the 14 T cell receptor beta chains below, sequenced in a study of cytomegalovirus exposure and HLA in healthy donors. Use of 60 Vbeta and 13 Jbeta primers characterized the PCR. Profiling relied on immunoSEQ multiplex PCR, and the TCRdb table lists in-frame clones only, not all of them. The profile shows roughly 100,000 clones, around 84% of them singletons. The sequenced sample consisted of PBMCs. These receptors all come from a human donor in good health.

The rearrangement joins TRBV27 to TRBJ1-6, with TRBD1 matching 8 bases. The CDR3 runs to 14 residues. The V gene end was trimmed by 4 bases and the J gene end by 9 bases; junction bases not matched to a gene: 5. Germline-derived CDR1 and CDR2 are MNHEY and SMNVEV (reference sequence). CDR3 protein: CASSSRQGLSPLHF. CDR3 in DNA: TGTGCCAGCAGTTCTAGACAGGGGCTTTCACCCCTCCACTTT.

The chain combines TRBV5-8 with TRBJ2-7, with a tentative D call TRBD1 (5 bases). Deletions cut 5 bases from V and 0 bases from J, with 15 bases between. Germline lookup yields CDR1 SGHTS and CDR2 YDEGEE. The CDR3 runs 15 residues. CDR3 protein: CASSPRQRSSYEQYF. The CDR3, as DNA: TGTGCCAGCAGTCCCCGACAGCGAAGCTCCTACGAGCAGTACTTC.

This clone was counted a few times. The rearrangement uses TRBV6-5 and TRBJ1-6; tentatively, D is TRBD1 (5 bases). Trimming took 11 bases from V and 3 from J, leaving 14 bases between them. The CDR3 sequence is 14 residues long. CDR1 MNHEY and CDR2 SVGAGI come from the germline V gene. CDR3 residues: CARTRGGYNSPLHF. CDR3 bases: TGTGCCCGGACCCGGGGGGGCTATAATTCACCCCTCCACTTT.

The genes are TRBV9 and TRBJ2-2, with D possibly TRBD2 on 5 matching bases. CDR1 and CDR2 from the germline V gene are SGDLS and YYNGEE. Trimming cost V 4 bases and J 0 bases, with 10 bases left between them. This CDR3 has 15 residues. CDR3 in amino acids: CASSPGESNTGELFF. CDR3 DNA: TGTGCCAGCAGCCCCGGGGAATCGAACACCGGGGAGCTGTTTTTT.

This chain joins TRBV19 and TRBJ1-5; 8 bases fit TRBD1. CDR3 length: 13 amino acids. Germline values: CDR1 LNHDA, CDR2 SQIVND (reference sequence). After removal of 8 bases from V and 6 bases from J, the junction contained 6 bases not matched to a gene. As DNA, the CDR3 is TGTGCCAGTCAGGGGGCGAACCGTCAGCCCCAGCATTTT. Residues: CASQGANRQPQHF.

This chain connects TRBV2 to TRBJ2-3, with D perhaps TRBD1 (6 bases). Between the trimmed V and J ends, which lost 7 bases and 6 bases, there was a span of 17 bases. The CDR3 spans 14 residues. Germline assignment: CDR1 SNHLY and CDR2 FYNNEI. The chain's CDR3 is CASKTDRQLDTQYF. The CDR3 DNA sequence: TGTGCCAGCAAGACTGACAGGCAGTTGGATACGCAGTATTTT.

The rearrangement links TRBV4-2 to TRBJ1-2, with 7 bases fitting TRBD1. Trimming cost V 1 base and J 6 bases; bases outside gene matches: 5. CDR3 length: 14 residues. Germline V gene sequence: CDR1 LGHNA, CDR2 YNFKEQ. The CDR3, as DNA: TGTGCCAGCAGCCAAGCAGGGCAGGGGGATGGCTACACCTTC. Encoded protein: CASSQAGQGDGYTF.

The count of this clone is one. V is TRBV27 and J is TRBJ2-2; 7 bases fit TRBD1. Germline loops: CDR1 MNHEY, CDR2 SMNVEV (reference sequence). The length of the CDR3 is 15 residues. Unmatched junction bases numbered 5, after V lost 3 bases and J lost 4 bases. CDR3 nucleotide sequence: TGTGCCAGCAGTTTTGACAGGGTAGCCACCGGGGAGCTGTTTTTT. Translation gives CASSFDRVATGELFF.

V is TRBV5-6 and J is TRBJ1-2; D not resolved. V was clipped by 0 bases and J by 0 bases, with 9 bases between them. The germline gives CDR1 SGHDT, CDR2 YYEEEE. This CDR3 spans 15 amino acids. DNA of the CDR3: TGTGCCAGCAGCTTGGCTCCTCTAGCTAACTATGGCTACACCTTC. This sequence encodes CASSLAPLANYGYTF.

This clone came up once. V is TRBV30 and J is TRBJ1-5; 8 bases agree with TRBD1. Germline trimming cut 4 bases from V and 10 bases from J; bases unmatched to any gene: 6. Looked up from germline, CDR1 is GTSNPN and CDR2 is SVGIG (reference sequence). This CDR3 contains 12 residues. The CDR3: CAWKGQEGPQHF. CDR3 bases: TGTGCCTGGAAGGGACAGGAGGGCCCCCAGCATTTT.

For the CDR3, the DNA is TGTGCCAGTAGTGGTCAGGGGAATTCACCCCTCCACTTT. Translation gives CASSGQGNSPLHF. The rearrangement uses TRBV19 and TRBJ1-6, with a weak D call TRBD1 (6 bases). The V and J ends lost 5 bases and 7 bases respectively, with 9 bases between them. The CDR3 consists of 13 residues. CDR1 and CDR2 (germline): LNHDA, SQIVND (reference sequence).

This clone was detected only once. The chain couples TRBV7-2 to TRBJ2-5, with a tentative D call TRBD2 (7 bases). Deletions cut 3 bases from V and 3 bases from J, with 14 bases between. Germline V gene lookup returns CDR1 SGHTA and CDR2 FQGNSA. The CDR3 spans 15 residues. CDR3 DNA sequence: TGTGCCAGCAGCTTTTACGGGGGGCACAAAGAGACCCAGTACTTC. It is translated as CASSFYGGHKETQYF. The whole variable domain, filled in from reference TRBV7-2 and TRBJ2-5, reads GAGVSQSPSNKVTEKGKDVELRCDPISGHTALYWYRQSLGQGLEFLIYFQGNSAPDKSGLPSDRFSAERTGGSVSTLTIQRTQQEDSAVYLCASSFYGGHKETQYFGPGTRLLVL.

The chain has TRBV7-2 and TRBJ2-7, with D uncertain. This CDR3 is built from 14 residues. Germline V gene sequence: CDR1 SGHTA, CDR2 FQGNSA. The V gene lost 5 bases and the J gene lost 2 bases, with 13 bases spanning the gap. CDR3 amino acids: CASSMWQKAYEQYF. CDR3 DNA: TGTGCCAGCAGCATGTGGCAGAAAGCCTACGAGCAGTACTTC.

This chain joins TRBV5-1 and TRBJ2-7; tentative D call: TRBD2 (5 bases). The CDR3 length is 13 residues. Deletions cut 0 bases from V and 3 bases from J, with 7 bases between. The germline V gene has CDR1 SGHRS and CDR2 YFSETQ. The CDR3 DNA is TGCGCCAGCAGCTTGGGGGAGATCTACGAGCAGTACTTC. Its protein product is CASSLGEIYEQYF.